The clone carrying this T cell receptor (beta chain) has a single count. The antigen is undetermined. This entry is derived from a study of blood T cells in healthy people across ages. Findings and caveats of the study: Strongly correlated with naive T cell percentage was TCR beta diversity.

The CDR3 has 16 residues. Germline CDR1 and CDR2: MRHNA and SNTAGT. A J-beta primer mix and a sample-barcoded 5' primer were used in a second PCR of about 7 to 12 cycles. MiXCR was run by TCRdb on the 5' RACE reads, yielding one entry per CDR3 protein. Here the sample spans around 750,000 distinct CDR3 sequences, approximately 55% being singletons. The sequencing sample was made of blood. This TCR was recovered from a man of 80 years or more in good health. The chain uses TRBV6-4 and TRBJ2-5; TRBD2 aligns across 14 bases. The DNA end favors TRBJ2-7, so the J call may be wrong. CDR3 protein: CASEGLAGVSQYEQYF. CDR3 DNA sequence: TGTGCCAGCGAGGGACTAGCGGGAGTTTCCCAATACGAGCAGTACTTC.